The 13 T cell receptor beta chains below were found in one sample sequenced in a study of cytomegalovirus exposure and HLA in healthy donors. 13 Jbeta primers and 60 Vbeta primers were used for the PCR. Libraries were prepared by immunoSEQ multiplex PCR; TCRdb keeps only in-frame clonotypes and omits some of them. The sample shows 85,000 to 100,000 clones, 64% of them seen only once. The sequencing input was PBMCs. The receptors originated from a man between 60 and 75 years old in good health and CMV-seronegative.

V gene TRBV28 combines with J gene TRBJ2-2; TRBD1 agrees at 7 bases. After removal of 8 bases from V and 6 bases from J, the junction contained 6 bases not matched to a gene. This CDR3 is built from 13 residues. Germline-derived CDR1 and CDR2 are MDHEN and SYDVKM. The CDR3 DNA follows: TGTGCCAGCGGACAGGTTGGTGCCGGGGAGCTGTTTTTT. It encodes CASGQVGAGELFF.

The chain carries TRBV6-5 and TRBJ2-7, with 7 bases that match TRBD2. The germline gives CDR1 MNHEY, CDR2 SVGAGI. Trimming removed 6 bases from V and 0 bases from J; junction bases left unmatched: 8. There are 15 residues in the CDR3. The CDR3 sequence is CASSPSGTTSYEQYF. The CDR3 bases are TGTGCCAGCAGCCCAAGCGGGACTACCTCCTACGAGCAGTACTTC.

The sample holds a few counts of this clone. The rearrangement joins TRBV6-5 to TRBJ2-7; TRBD2 matches 8 bases. The CDR3 contains 14 residues. CDR1 MNHEY and CDR2 SVGAGI come from the germline V gene. V lost 2 bases, J lost 0 bases, and 0 bases stayed unmatched. DNA for the CDR3: TGTGCCAGCAGTTACACTAGCGGCTCCTACGAGCAGTACTTC. Its protein product is CASSYTSGSYEQYF.

The sample holds a few counts of this clone. CDR3 region: CSAREDREQYF. The CDR3 coding sequence is TGCAGTGCTAGAGAAGACAGGGAGCAGTACTTC. The chain couples TRBV20-1 to TRBJ2-7, with D tentatively TRBD1 (6 bases). The CDR3 is 11 amino acids. The V end lost 0 bases, the J end lost 7 bases, and 7 bases lay between the germline ends. Germline CDR1 reads DFQATT; CDR2 reads SNEGSKA (reference sequence).

Remarks on this clone: The same CDR3 is also encoded by other DNA sequences in this sample. V and J are TRBV5-1 and TRBJ1-1, with 8 bases aligning to TRBD1. The CDR3 is 19 residues long. The germline gives CDR1 SGHRS, CDR2 YFSETQ. Trimming cost V 2 bases and J 4 bases; bases outside gene matches: 19. CDR3 region: CASSFRTGLSLLEGTEAFF. CDR3 DNA: TGCGCCAGCAGCTTCCGGACAGGGTTGTCTCTTTTGGAGGGCACTGAAGCTTTCTTT.

The V gene is TRBV28, the J gene TRBJ1-3; no clear D gene. From germline, CDR1 is MDHEN and CDR2 SYDVKM. Trimming shortened V by 10 bases and J by 0 bases, and 13 bases separated the two germline ends. The CDR3 sequence is 14 residues long. The CDR3 sequence is CATGSAASGNTIYF. The CDR3 DNA reads TGTGCCACCGGGTCCGCAGCCTCTGGAAACACCATATATTTT. The whole variable domain, filled in from reference TRBV28 and TRBJ1-3, reads DVKVTQSSRYLVKRTGEKVFLECVQDMDHENMFWYRQDPGLGLRLIYFSYDVKMKEKGDIPEGYSVSREKKERFSLILESASTNQTSMYLCATGSAASGNTIYFGEGSWLTVV.

The V gene is TRBV6-1, the J gene TRBJ2-3, with 7 bases lining up with TRBD2. Germline values: CDR1 MNHNS, CDR2 SASEGT. J was trimmed by 4 bases and V by 3 bases; bases with no gene match: 4. CDR3 size: 14 residues. Here the CDR3 reads CASSDSGFSDTQYF. The CDR3 nucleotides read TGTGCCAGCAGTGATAGCGGGTTTTCAGATACGCAGTATTTT.

The J gene is TRBJ1-1, the V gene TRBV27; D unclear. Looked up from germline, CDR1 is MNHEY and CDR2 is SMNVEV (reference sequence). Between the trimmed V and J ends, which lost 4 bases and 0 bases, there was a span of 12 bases. CDR3 size: 15 residues. In DNA form, the CDR3 reads TGTGCCAGCAGTTGGTACGGTCCTATGAACACTGAAGCTTTCTTT. Protein sequence: CASSWYGPMNTEAFF.

There are a few counts of this clone. The chain recombines TRBV7-6 with TRBJ2-7; the D gene is possibly TRBD1 (5 bases). Trimming cost V 4 bases and J 0 bases, with 13 bases left between them. Germline V gene data show CDR1 as SGHVS and CDR2 as FNYEAQ. The CDR3 runs 15 residues. In nucleotides, the CDR3 is TGTGCCAGCAGCTCAAACAGCGACAGCTCCTACGAGCAGTACTTC. Translating it yields CASSSNSDSSYEQYF.

V usage is TRBV5-1 and J usage is TRBJ1-2; D ambiguous. There are 13 residues in the CDR3. Looked up from germline, CDR1 is SGHRS and CDR2 is YFSETQ. Deletions cut 3 bases from V and 6 bases from J, with 12 bases between. The CDR3 sequence is CASSSQANDGYTF. For the CDR3, the DNA is TGCGCCAGCAGCTCTCAGGCGAACGATGGCTACACCTTC.

The V gene is TRBV13, the J gene TRBJ2-1, with TRBD2 matching over 10 bases. Germline V gene sequence: CDR1 PRHDT, CDR2 FYEKMQ (reference sequence). This CDR3 has 14 amino acids. V shed 7 bases and J 3 bases; nucleotides not matched to a gene: 3. CDR3 region: CASTLAGVYNEQFF. The DNA of the CDR3 is TGTGCCAGCACCCTAGCGGGAGTCTACAATGAGCAGTTCTTC. Variable domain in full (rest from reference TRBV13 and TRBJ2-1): AAGVIQSPRHLIKEKRETATLKCYPIPRHDTVYWYQQGPGQDPQFLISFYEKMQSDKGSIPDRFSAQQFSDYHSELNMSSLELGDSALYFCASTLAGVYNEQFFGPGTRLTVL.

This chain uses TRBV28 with TRBJ1-2; D is unresolved. V lost 9 bases and J 4 bases, leaving 12 bases between the germline ends. Per the germline V gene, CDR1 is MDHEN and CDR2 is SYDVKM. The CDR3 extends over 12 amino acids. DNA for the CDR3: TGTGCCAGTCGTCCCGGCGGCTATGGCTACACCTTC. Translating it yields CASRPGGYGYTF.

The V and J genes are TRBV28 and TRBJ2-1, with D perhaps TRBD2 (6 bases). The CDR3 covers 17 residues. CDR1 is MDHEN and CDR2 is SYDVKM in the germline V gene. Trimming stripped 4 bases from V and 9 bases from J, with 25 bases between. The CDR3 region has the DNA TGTGCCAGCAGTTCCGGTTGGGGGGTGGGTAGGGTGGGTGAGCAGTTCTTC. This encodes CASSSGWGVGRVGEQFF.